This T cell receptor beta chain was observed in a study of cytomegalovirus exposure and HLA in healthy donors. V lost 7 bases to trimming and J lost 5 bases; unmatched junction nucleotides: 7. The CDR3 runs 15 residues. Germline CDR1 and CDR2: SGHRS and YFSETQ. This clone was detected only a few times. Its antigen remains unidentified. Findings and limits, study-wide: Within an earlier analysis, most TCR beta V segments proved productive either about 90% or about 30% of the time.

PCR was performed using 60 Vbeta and 13 Jbeta primers. Assay: immunoSEQ multiplex PCR; the TCRdb copy retains only in-frame clones and omits some. The data contain some 200,000 clones, roughly 9.4% of them singletons. The chain uses TRBV5-1 and TRBJ2-2; 11 bases agree with TRBD2. The source of this sequence is a woman between 25 and 40 years old in good health and CMV-seropositive. The sequenced sample was PBMCs. The CDR3: CASRVTSGKTGELFF. Written as DNA, the CDR3 is TGCGCCAGCCGGGTGACTAGCGGGAAAACCGGGGAGCTGTTTTTT.